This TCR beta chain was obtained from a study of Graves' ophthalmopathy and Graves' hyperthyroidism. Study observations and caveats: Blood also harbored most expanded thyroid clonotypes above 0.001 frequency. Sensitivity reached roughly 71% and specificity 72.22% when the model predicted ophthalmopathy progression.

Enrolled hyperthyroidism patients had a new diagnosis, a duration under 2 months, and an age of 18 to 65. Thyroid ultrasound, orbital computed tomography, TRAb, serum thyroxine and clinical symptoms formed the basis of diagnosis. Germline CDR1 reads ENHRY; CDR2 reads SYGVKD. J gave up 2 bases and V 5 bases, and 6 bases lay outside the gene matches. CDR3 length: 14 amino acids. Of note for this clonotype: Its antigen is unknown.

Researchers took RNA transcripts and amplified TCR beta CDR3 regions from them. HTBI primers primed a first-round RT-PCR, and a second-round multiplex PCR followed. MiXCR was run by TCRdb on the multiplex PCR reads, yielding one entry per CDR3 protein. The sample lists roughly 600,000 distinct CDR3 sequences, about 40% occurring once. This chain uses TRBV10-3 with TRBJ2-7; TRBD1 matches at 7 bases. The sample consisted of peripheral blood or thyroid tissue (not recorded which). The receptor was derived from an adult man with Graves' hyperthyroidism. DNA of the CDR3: TGTGCCATCAGTTCTTGGACAGGTACCTACGAGCAGTACTTC. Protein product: CAISSWTGTYEQYF.